Below, 23 T cell receptor beta chains from the same sample are listed, as sequenced in a study of blood T cells in healthy people across ages. Primed by a sample-barcoded 5' primer and a J-beta primer mix, a second PCR proceeded for about 7 to 11 cycles. TCRdb recomputed calls from the 5' RACE reads with MiXCR, one row per CDR3 protein. The sample consists of fewer than 1.5 million distinct CDR3 sequences, 40% to 50% of them appearing once. The sample consisted of blood. These receptors all stem from a woman younger than 35 in good health.

The chain carries TRBV9 and TRBJ2-3; D not certain. V was pared by 1 base and J by 0 bases, with 6 bases between. Germline loops: CDR1 SGDLS, CDR2 YYNGEE. CDR3 length equals 14 residues. In DNA, the CDR3 is TGTGCCAGCAGCGTATCGGATAGCACAGATACGCAGTATTTT. It codes for CASSVSDSTDTQYF.

The rearrangement links TRBV7-8 to TRBJ1-1, with 7 nucleotides matching TRBD1. With 5 bases clipped from V and 5 bases from J, the junction kept 8 bases outside the gene matches. The CDR3 is 14 residues long. Germline V lookup: CDR1 SGHVS, CDR2 FQNEAQ. CDR3: CASSGRDRATEAFF. DNA of the CDR3: TGTGCCAGCAGCGGCCGAGACAGGGCTACTGAAGCTTTCTTT.

This clonotype was detected only a few times. The chain has TRBV10-3 and TRBJ2-7; 8 bases match TRBD2. V trimming: 3 bases; J trimming: 5 bases; junction bases outside the gene matches: 9. The CDR3 has 15 residues. Germline lookup yields CDR1 ENHRY and CDR2 SYGVKD. CDR3 coding DNA: TGTGCCATCAGTGACCCCGGGACTAGTCACGACGAGCAGTACTTC. It translates to CAISDPGTSHDEQYF.

The sample holds one count of this clonotype. This chain connects TRBV5-6 to TRBJ2-7, with unresolved D. Germline V lookup: CDR1 SGHDT, CDR2 YYEEEE. This CDR3 comprises 12 residues. V lost 4 bases and J 6 bases, leaving 11 bases between the germline ends. CDR3 sequence (DNA): TGTGCCAGCAGCCCCGGAAGGGCCGAGCAGTACTTC. Translating it yields CASSPGRAEQYF.

The V gene is TRBV28, the J gene TRBJ2-3; no definite D call. The CDR3 is made up of 17 amino acids. With 0 bases removed from V and 2 bases from J, the gap between germline ends came to 15 bases. Looked up from germline, CDR1 is MDHEN and CDR2 is SYDVKM. CDR3 sequence (DNA): TGTGCCAGCAGTTTATGGGACCCGAGTTTACCCACAGATACGCAGTATTTT. Its protein is CASSLWDPSLPTDTQYF.

The gene calls are TRBV12-3 or TRBV12-4 and TRBJ1-2; no clear D gene. Trimming cost V 7 bases and J 3 bases, with 9 bases left between them. This CDR3 has 12 residues. The CDR3 loop reads CASTRAYYGYTF. Written as DNA, the CDR3 is TGTGCCAGCACTAGGGCTTACTATGGCTACACCTTC.

This clonotype was observed at least ten times. The chain employs TRBV5-1 and TRBJ2-1; TRBD2 agrees at 11 bases. The CDR3 is made up of 15 amino acids. Germline-derived CDR1 and CDR2 are SGHRS and YFSETQ. Germline trimming cut 4 bases from V and 5 bases from J; bases unmatched to any gene: 5. The DNA for the CDR3 is TGCGCCAGCAGCCCTCTAGCGGGGGGTGACAATGAGCAGTTCTTC. It translates to CASSPLAGGDNEQFF.

This clonotype appeared a few times. The rearrangement uses TRBV20-1 and TRBJ2-5; D is possibly TRBD1 (5 bases). Germline CDR1 reads DFQATT; CDR2 reads SNEGSKA (reference sequence). The length of the CDR3 is 13 residues. The V end lost 8 bases, the J end lost 1 base, and 14 bases lay between the germline ends. Here the CDR3 DNA reads TGCAGTTGGGGTAGGACAAGCCAAGAGACCCAGTACTTC. Residues: CSWGRTSQETQYF.

This chain joins TRBV11-2 and TRBJ1-2, with 7 bases lining up with TRBD1. The V and J ends lost 0 bases and 2 bases, in that order; junction bases with no gene match: 6. This CDR3 region has 16 residues. Germline values: CDR1 SGHAT, CDR2 FQNNGV. The CDR3 spells CASSLDTGAPNYGYTF. The CDR3 nucleotides read TGTGCCAGCAGCTTAGATACAGGGGCACCAAACTATGGCTACACCTTC.

The rearrangement links TRBV5-1 to TRBJ1-2; TRBD1 might be the D (6 bases). Deletions cut 3 bases from V and 0 bases from J, with 18 bases between. Germline V CDR1 and CDR2: SGHRS, YFSETQ. The CDR3 extends over 17 amino acids. CDR3 amino acids: CASSSRTALDSNYGYTF. The CDR3 DNA sequence: TGCGCCAGCAGCTCCCGGACAGCGCTAGATTCTAACTATGGCTACACCTTC.

The chain carries TRBV12-5 and TRBJ2-2; 8 positions agree with TRBD2. The V gene's germline CDR1 is LGHNT and CDR2 FRNRAP. There are 16 residues in the CDR3. Unmatched junction bases numbered 13, after V lost 6 bases and J lost 7 bases. In DNA, the CDR3 is TGTGCTAGTGGAACCGAGGGGACTAGGGTAGGCGGGGAGCTGTTTTTT. Translation gives CASGTEGTRVGGELFF.

Here the CDR3 reads CASSIQLEAFF. The DNA of the CDR3 is TGTGCCAGCAGTATACAACTTGAAGCTTTCTTT. The chain has TRBV28 and TRBJ1-1; D gene uncertain. From germline, CDR1 is MDHEN and CDR2 SYDVKM. V was shortened by 5 bases and J by 7 bases, with 8 bases between the two germline ends. CDR3 size: 11 residues.

The J gene is TRBJ2-5, the V gene TRBV11-2; D is undetermined. CDR1 is SGHAT and CDR2 is FQNNGV in the germline V gene. The CDR3 is 14 residues long. V was clipped by 5 bases and J by 3 bases, with 13 bases between them. The CDR3: CASSVGYWEETQYF. Here the CDR3 DNA reads TGTGCCAGCAGCGTAGGGTATTGGGAAGAGACCCAGTACTTC.

The chain uses TRBV28 and TRBJ1-4; 9 bases fit TRBD1. This CDR3 is 15 amino acids long. The J segment lost 2 bases and the V segment lost 6 bases, leaving 4 bases of the junction unmatched. From germline, CDR1 is MDHEN and CDR2 SYDVKM. CDR3 DNA sequence: TGTGCCAGCAGCTCCGACAGGGGGACTAATGAAAAACTGTTTTTT. Its protein is CASSSDRGTNEKLFF.

V and J are TRBV29-1 and TRBJ2-2, with D hard to call. CDR1 is SQVTM and CDR2 is ANQGSEA in the germline V gene. The V gene lost 8 bases and the J gene lost 6 bases, with 13 bases spanning the gap. This CDR3 has 12 amino acids. CDR3: CSTGELAGELFF. CDR3 nucleotides: TGCAGCACTGGAGAGTTGGCCGGGGAGCTGTTTTTT.

In its sample, this clonotype was seen a few times. The chain recombines TRBV27 with TRBJ2-3, with TRBD2 identical over 14 bases. V shed 3 bases and J 4 bases; nucleotides not matched to a gene: 6. Germline CDR1 is MNHEY and CDR2 is SMNVEV (reference sequence). The CDR3 spans 17 residues. CDR3: CASSLGTSGRTPDTQYF. DNA for the CDR3: TGTGCCAGCAGTTTGGGGACTAGCGGGAGAACCCCAGATACGCAGTATTTT.

The chain combines TRBV12-5 with TRBJ1-1; a possible D gene is TRBD1 (5 bases). The CDR3 sequence is 12 residues long. V lost 6 bases and J 6 bases, leaving 11 bases between the germline ends. Per germline, CDR1 LGHNT and CDR2 FRNRAP. CDR3 residues: CASGPPGPEAFF. The CDR3 DNA follows: TGTGCTAGTGGCCCACCGGGGCCTGAAGCTTTCTTT.

The genes are TRBV2 and TRBJ2-7, with TRBD1 identical over 7 bases. Germline V gene lookup returns CDR1 SNHLY and CDR2 FYNNEI. Trimming removed 1 base from V and 1 base from J; junction bases left unmatched: 4. The CDR3 sequence is 15 residues long. The CDR3 sequence is CASSEVTGPSYEQYF. CDR3 nucleotide sequence: TGTGCCAGCAGTGAAGTGACAGGGCCTTCCTACGAGCAGTACTTC.

The chain couples TRBV6-6 to TRBJ2-7, with a possible D match to TRBD2 (6 bases). CDR1 MNHNY and CDR2 SVGAGI come from the germline V gene (reference sequence). The CDR3 has 15 residues. V lost 5 bases and J 7 bases, leaving 21 bases between the germline ends. Here the CDR3 reads CASSPRRAVYNEQYF. The CDR3 nucleotides read TGTGCCAGCAGTCCCCGGAGGGCCGTCTACAATGAGCAGTACTTC.

This clonotype was seen more than once but under ten times. J is TRBJ2-7 and V is TRBV12-3 or TRBV12-4; the D gene is possibly TRBD2 (5 bases). The V gene lost 6 bases and the J gene lost 2 bases, with 11 bases spanning the gap. This CDR3 comprises 13 residues. The chain's CDR3 is CASRPAEPYEQYF. The CDR3 coding sequence is TGTGCCAGCAGGCCAGCGGAACCCTACGAGCAGTACTTC.

This clonotype appeared once. The chain joins TRBV9 to TRBJ1-1; D perhaps matches TRBD1 (5 bases). There are 16 residues in the CDR3. Looked up from germline, CDR1 is SGDLS and CDR2 is YYNGEE. V was clipped by 0 bases and J by 11 bases, with 23 bases between them. DNA of the CDR3: TGTGCCAGCAGCGTAGACCCAGCGGGGCAGCCACCATCGGCTTTCTTT. Translated: CASSVDPAGQPPSAFF.

J is TRBJ2-3 and V is TRBV6-2 or TRBV6-3; 7 bases align to TRBD2. J lost 3 bases, V lost 5 bases, and 8 bases had no gene match. This CDR3 is 15 amino acids long. Germline CDR1 and CDR2: MNHEY and SVGEGT. Here the CDR3 reads CASSPWTRRTDTQYF. The CDR3 DNA is TGTGCCAGCAGTCCCTGGACTAGGAGGACAGATACGCAGTATTTT.

The V gene is TRBV10-3, the J gene TRBJ2-1, with 7 bases lining up with TRBD2. The trim removed 6 bases at V and 9 bases at J, leaving 14 bases unmatched. CDR1 ENHRY and CDR2 SYGVKD come from the germline V gene. This CDR3 comprises 15 residues. CDR3 region: CAISQAGLTVGEQFF. The CDR3 DNA is TGTGCCATCAGCCAAGCGGGACTCACGGTGGGTGAGCAGTTCTTC.